One and the same sample provided the 8 T cell receptor beta chains below, sequenced in a study of Ad26.COV2.S vaccination and SARS-CoV-2 variants. Sequenced by immunoSEQ multiplex PCR; TCRdb stores in-frame clones only, minus some. The table records over 350,000 clones, 80% to 90% of them present only once. Treatment here: over 15 received Ad26.COV2.S at low or high dose, single or two shots; about five received placebo; per-sample allocation not given. Day 63 after the first vaccine or placebo injection was the time point for sampling. Sample: peripheral blood, taken in a trial of Ad26.COV2.S vaccine versus placebo. All receptors come from a person between 18 and 60 years old who received the Ad26.COV2.S COVID-19 vaccine or a placebo.

The CDR3 loop is CASSQEAGAQPQHF. CDR3 nucleotide sequence: TGCGCCAGCAGCCAAGAAGCAGGGGCTCAGCCCCAGCATTTT. J is TRBJ1-5 and V is TRBV4-1, with a weak D call TRBD1 (6 bases). CDR1 and CDR2 (germline): MGHRA, YSYEKL. V gave up 0 bases and J gave up 6 bases, with 9 bases separating them. The length of the CDR3 is 14 residues.

The V and J genes are TRBV11-3 and TRBJ2-3, with TRBD2 identical over 8 bases. Germline V gene data show CDR1 as SGHNT and CDR2 as YENEEA. This CDR3 comprises 13 residues. V was clipped by 6 bases and J by 4 bases; unmatched bases: 3. CDR3 protein: CASSRRGADTQYF. Written as DNA, the CDR3 is TGTGCCAGCAGTCGGCGGGGGGCAGATACGCAGTATTTT.

The chain couples TRBV2 to TRBJ2-5, with D hard to call. CDR3 length: 12 amino acids. V lost 2 bases and J 5 bases, leaving 6 bases between the germline ends. Germline V gives CDR1 SNHLY, CDR2 FYNNEI. CDR3 region: CASSESDETQYF. As DNA, the CDR3 is TGTGCCAGCAGTGAATCTGATGAGACCCAGTACTTC.

This clone was counted once. The chain carries TRBV6-1 and TRBJ1-2; D gene unclear. V dropped 0 bases and J dropped 6 bases, with 5 bases sitting between them. The CDR3 covers 12 residues. Germline CDR1 is MNHNS and CDR2 is SASEGT. This CDR3 reads CASSEAWNGYTF. The CDR3 DNA is TGTGCCAGCAGTGAAGCGTGGAATGGCTACACCTTC.

The chain links TRBV6-5 to TRBJ1-1; D gene uncertain. This CDR3 region has 15 residues. With 0 bases removed from V and 4 bases from J, the gap between germline ends came to 12 bases. CDR1 and CDR2 from the germline V gene are MNHEY and SVGAGI. The CDR3 spells CASSYSIQRGTEAFF. For the CDR3, the DNA is TGTGCCAGCAGTTACTCCATCCAACGAGGCACTGAAGCTTTCTTT.

The CDR3 nucleotides read TGTGCCAGCAGTTTCAGAGTTGAGGACACTGAAGCTTTCTTT. Translated: CASSFRVEDTEAFF. The V and J genes are TRBV27 and TRBJ1-1, with D uncertain. The CDR3 contains 14 residues. Trimming shortened V by 3 bases and J by 3 bases, and 11 bases separated the two germline ends. Per germline, CDR1 MNHEY and CDR2 SMNVEV (reference sequence).

This clone was found a few times. The chain carries TRBV5-4 and TRBJ1-2, with a tentative D call TRBD1 (5 bases). Trimming took off 0 bases at V and 4 bases at J, with 7 bases between the two ends. The CDR3 covers 13 residues. The germline V gene encodes CDR1 SGHNT and CDR2 YYREEE (reference sequence). In DNA form, the CDR3 reads TGTGCCAGCAGCTTGGATGGGGCCTATGGCTACACCTTC. Its protein product is CASSLDGAYGYTF. The variable domain in full, completed from reference TRBV5-4 and TRBJ1-2, reads ETGVTQSPTHLIKTRGQQVTLRCSSQSGHNTVSWYQQALGQGPQFIFQYYREEENGRGNFPPRFSGLQFPNYSSELNVNALELDDSALYLCASSLDGAYGYTFGSGTRLTVV.

J is TRBJ2-2 and V is TRBV3-1 (or the pseudogene TRBV3-2), with D perhaps matching TRBD1 (6 bases). Looked up from germline, CDR1 is LGHDT and CDR2 is YNNKEL (reference sequence). Trimming removed 8 bases from V and 5 bases from J, with 12 bases in between. The CDR3 length is 13 residues. CDR3 sequence (DNA): TGTGCCAGCCTGTTGAGGGGGACCGGGGAGCTGTTTTTT. Amino acids: CASLLRGTGELFF.